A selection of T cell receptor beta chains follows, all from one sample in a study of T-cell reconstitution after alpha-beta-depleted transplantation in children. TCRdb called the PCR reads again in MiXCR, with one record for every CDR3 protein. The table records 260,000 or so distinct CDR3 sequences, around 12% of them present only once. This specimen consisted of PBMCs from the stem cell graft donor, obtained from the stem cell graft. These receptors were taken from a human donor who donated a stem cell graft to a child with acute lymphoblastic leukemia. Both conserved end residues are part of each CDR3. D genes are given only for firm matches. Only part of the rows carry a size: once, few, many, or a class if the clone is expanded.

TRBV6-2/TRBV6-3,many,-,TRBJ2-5,TGTGCCAGCAGCCACCGGGGAACCCGAGAGACCCAGTACTTC,CASSHRGTRETQYF
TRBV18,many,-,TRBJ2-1,TGTGCCAGCTCACCACCTCTGGGTCACTCCTACAATGAGCAGTTCTTC,CASSPPLGHSYNEQFF
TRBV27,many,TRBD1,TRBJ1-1,TGTGCCAGCCAAAGGCGACAGGGGGCGAACACTGAAGCTTTCTTT,CASQRRQGANTEAFF
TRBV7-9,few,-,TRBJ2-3,TGTGCCAGCGGACCGGGCCCCCTGAGGACAGATACGCAGTATTTT,CASGPGPLRTDTQYF
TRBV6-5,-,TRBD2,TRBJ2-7,TGTGCCAGCAGTTACCGCCCGGGGGGGGTCTACGAGCAGTACTTC,CASSYRPGGVYEQYF
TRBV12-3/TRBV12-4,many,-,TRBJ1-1,TGTGCCAGCTCGGGGACCGCAGAAGCTTTCTTT,CASSGTAEAFF
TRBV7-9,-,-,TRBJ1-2,TGTGCTAGCAGCTTCGGTAGCGGCTCATCTTATGGCTACACCTTC,CASSFGSGSSYGYTF
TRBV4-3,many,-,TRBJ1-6,TGCGCCAGCAGTTTTCGACGAAGTCCAAACTCACCCCTCCACTTT,CASSFRRSPNSPLHF
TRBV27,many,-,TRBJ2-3,TGTGCCAGCGGGGGGGCCTTGGCAGATACGCAGTATTTT,CASGGALADTQYF
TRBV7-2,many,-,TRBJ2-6,TGTGCCAGCAGCTTTTTCCTTTCTGGGGCCAACGTCCTGACTTTC,CASSFFLSGANVLTF
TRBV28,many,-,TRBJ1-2,TGTGCCAGCAGTCCCAACGAGGGGTCAGGGCGAGGTGGCTACACCTTC,CASSPNEGSGRGGYTF
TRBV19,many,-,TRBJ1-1,TGTGCCAGTAGAGCAGGGGTGATGACTGAAGCTTTCTTT,CASRAGVMTEAFF
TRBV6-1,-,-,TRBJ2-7,TGTGCCAGCAGTGTGGACTACTCCTACGAGCAGTACTTC,CASSVDYSYEQYF